Included here is one TCR beta chain sequence, with context. Original analysis: The assay estimated nucleated cells by amplifying reference gene primers. The assay was immunoSEQ multiplex PCR, and TCRdb's table has in-frame clones only and misses some. D and trimming come from the DNA, and the V and J calls and clone size come from that table. The profile shows roughly 150,000 clones, around 85% of them singletons. The sample originates from a study of blood T cell repertoires in COVID-19. About the research overall: Donors in the United States, Italy and Spain gave samples during acute or convalescent COVID-19. From T cells, B-cell-depleted T cells, or PBMCs came the material, which was cDNA or gDNA.

The CDR3 is made up of 15 amino acids. Germline lookup yields CDR1 LGHDT and CDR2 YNNKEL (reference sequence). The V end was cut by 4 bases, the J end by 4 bases, with 13 bases between. Material for sequencing was peripheral blood. This sequence joins TRBV3-1 (or the pseudogene TRBV3-2) and TRBJ2-2; tentatively, D is TRBD1 (5 bases). The TCR sequence derives from a woman aged 70-85 years with acute or convalescent COVID-19. CDR3 coding DNA: TGTGCCAGCAGCCCTCAGGGAAAGTCCACCGGGGAGCTGTTTTTT. Translation gives CASSPQGKSTGELFF.